Presented here are 26 T cell receptor beta chains from one specimen sequenced in a study of T cells after yellow fever vaccination. MiXCR, run by TCRdb on the 5' RACE reads, gives a single entry per CDR3 protein. The sample includes about 260,000 distinct CDR3 sequences, about 3.9% of them seen just once. This specimen consisted of PBMCs, obtained 15 days after the yellow fever booster vaccination. All receptors derive from a man aged 18 to 29 who received the YFV17D yellow fever vaccine.

Ten or more counts support this clonotype. The chain uses TRBV4-3 and TRBJ1-2; TRBD1 matches 7 bases. This CDR3 comprises 16 residues. J gave up 6 bases and V 0 bases, and 10 bases lay outside the gene matches. Germline V gene lookup returns CDR1 LGHNA and CDR2 YSLEER. For the CDR3, the DNA is TGCGCCAGCAGCCAAGAGAGGGGAGGGGGCATCGATGGCTACACCTTC. Amino acid sequence: CASSQERGGGIDGYTF.

The table lists this clonotype with many counts. J is TRBJ1-1 and V is TRBV7-8; 7 nucleotides align to TRBD1. Germline V gene data show CDR1 as SGHVS and CDR2 as FQNEAQ. Unmatched junction bases numbered 14, after V lost 5 bases and J lost 2 bases. The CDR3 contains 17 residues. In nucleotides, the CDR3 is TGTGCCAGCAGCCCACGCCGCTACACAGGGGAAAACACTGAAGCTTTCTTT. Translating gives CASSPRRYTGENTEAFF.

This clonotype was recorded many times. V and J are TRBV5-1 and TRBJ2-7, with 7 bases lining up with TRBD1. The germline V gene has CDR1 SGHRS and CDR2 YFSETQ. The CDR3 contains 14 residues. V was pared by 4 bases and J by 1 base, with 5 bases of the junction left unmatched. CDR3 nucleotides: TGCGCCAGCAGCCCAGGGACAGAATCCTACGAGCAGTACTTC. It translates to CASSPGTESYEQYF.

This clonotype was counted many times. The chain employs TRBV24-1 and TRBJ2-5; 13 positions match TRBD2. Germline V gives CDR1 KGHDR, CDR2 SFDVKD. V shed 2 bases, J shed 2 bases, and the junction held 1 base outside the gene matches. The CDR3 covers 16 residues. The DNA of the CDR3 is TGTGCCACCAGTGATTGGACTAGCGGGGGACAAGAGACCCAGTACTTC. Protein product: CATSDWTSGGQETQYF.

This clonotype was seen only a few times. The V gene is TRBV12-3 or TRBV12-4, the J gene TRBJ1-2; D might be TRBD1 (6 bases). This CDR3 contains 15 residues. V lost 8 bases and J 6 bases, leaving 22 bases between the germline ends. CDR3 in amino acids: CASPIRGLGPDGYTF. For the CDR3, the DNA is TGTGCCAGCCCAATTCGGGGGCTAGGGCCGGATGGCTACACCTTC.

This clonotype was seen ten or more times. The rearrangement joins TRBV18 to TRBJ2-1, with TRBD2 as a possible D gene (6 bases). Germline CDR1 reads KGHSH; CDR2 reads LQKENI. V was shortened by 3 bases and J by 8 bases, with 14 bases between the two germline ends. The CDR3 has 14 amino acids. The CDR3 reads CASSPRLVLDEQFF. The DNA for the CDR3 is TGTGCCAGCTCACCGAGACTAGTGCTCGATGAGCAGTTCTTC.

This clonotype was seen at least ten times. This chain links TRBV9 with TRBJ1-1, with D perhaps TRBD1 (5 bases). The CDR3 loop spans 13 amino acids. From germline, CDR1 is SGDLS and CDR2 YYNGEE. V was shortened by 3 bases and J by 11 bases, with 17 bases between the two germline ends. CDR3 DNA: TGTGCCAGCAGCGGAATAAATCAGGGAGACGCTTTCTTT. This gives the protein CASSGINQGDAFF.

At least ten counts were recorded for this clonotype. V usage is TRBV20-1 and J usage is TRBJ1-2; possibly TRBD1 for D (6 bases). Trimming removed 6 bases from V and 6 bases from J, with 20 bases in between. The CDR3 has 14 amino acids. The germline V gene encodes CDR1 DFQATT and CDR2 SNEGSKA (reference sequence). CDR3 in amino acids: CSASTTGNVHGYTF. The CDR3 region has the DNA TGCAGTGCCAGCACTACAGGGAACGTCCATGGCTACACCTTC.

At least ten counts were recorded for this clonotype. The chain links TRBV20-1 to TRBJ1-3; no clear D gene. V lost 3 bases and J lost 2, with 11 bases in between. This CDR3 contains 14 residues. Germline V gene sequence: CDR1 DFQATT, CDR2 SNEGSKA (reference sequence). Here the CDR3 reads CSARPAEAGNTIYF. Written as DNA, the CDR3 is TGCAGTGCTAGGCCCGCGGAAGCTGGAAACACCATATATTTT.

This clonotype was counted at least ten times. The chain combines TRBV7-2 with TRBJ2-2; D is perhaps TRBD2 (6 bases). The length of the CDR3 is 14 residues. Trimming cost V 5 bases and J 3 bases, with 10 bases left between them. Germline CDR1 SGHTA, CDR2 FQGNSA. The CDR3, as DNA: TGTGCCAGCAGCAATCGGAGGGACACCGGGGAGCTGTTTTTT. This gives the protein CASSNRRDTGELFF.

This clonotype was seen at least ten times. This chain uses TRBV5-1 with TRBJ2-2; D uncertain. V gave up 2 bases and J gave up 8 bases, with 10 bases separating them. Germline V lookup: CDR1 SGHRS, CDR2 YFSETQ. The CDR3 length is 13 residues. CDR3 sequence (DNA): TGCGCCAGCAGCTTACCGCGAACGGGGGAGCTGTTTTTT. This gives the protein CASSLPRTGELFF.

For this clonotype: A much larger clone lies a single base off, so this may be a read error. V usage is TRBV4-3 and J usage is TRBJ1-5; D not resolved. The CDR3 is 13 amino acids. Trimming left V 1 base short and J 14 bases short, with 15 bases between. From germline, CDR1 is LGHNA and CDR2 YSLEER. CDR3 region: CASSQAVTFPKHF. The CDR3, as DNA: TGCGCCAGCAGCCAAGCCGTGACATTCCCCAAGCATTTT.

This clonotype came up many times. The V and J genes are TRBV5-1 and TRBJ1-1; D perhaps matches TRBD1 (5 bases). Per the germline V gene, CDR1 is SGHRS and CDR2 is YFSETQ. V was clipped by 4 bases and J by 1 base, with 8 bases between them. The CDR3 spans 13 residues. DNA of the CDR3: TGCGCCAGCAGCGGTAGGGGGAACACTGAAGCTTTCTTT. Translation gives CASSGRGNTEAFF. Full variable domain (outside the CDR3, taken from reference TRBV5-1 and TRBJ1-1): KAGVTQTPRYLIKTRGQQVTLSCSPISGHRSVSWYQQTPGQGLQFLFEYFSETQRNKGNFPGRFSGRQFSNSRSEMNVSTLELGDSALYLCASSGRGNTEAFFGQGTRLTVV.

In its sample, this clonotype was seen many times. V is TRBV23-1 and J is TRBJ2-4; unclear D gene. TRBV23-1 is filed as an ORF, its function uncertain. CDR3 length: 15 amino acids. Trimming took off 9 bases at V and 0 bases at J, with 15 bases between the two ends. CDR3 region: CARGTAAIAKNIQYF. In DNA form, the CDR3 reads TGCGCCAGAGGAACTGCGGCGATAGCCAAAAACATTCAGTACTTC.

This clonotype was detected ten times or more. The CDR3: CASSIYKGLSYEQYF. The CDR3 bases are TGTGCCAGCAGTATCTACAAGGGGCTCTCCTACGAGCAGTACTTC. The rearrangement links TRBV6-5 to TRBJ2-7; D is possibly TRBD1 (5 bases). Germline-derived CDR1 and CDR2 are MNHEY and SVGAGI. The CDR3 is 15 residues long. The ends were cut back, 5 bases at V and 0 bases at J, with 14 bases in the middle.

This clonotype was seen many times. The chain recombines TRBV5-5 with TRBJ2-4; D unclear. From germline, CDR1 is SGHKS and CDR2 YYEKEE (reference sequence). The CDR3 extends over 14 amino acids. Trimming removed 2 bases from V and 4 bases from J, with 10 bases in between. The CDR3 loop reads CASSLDSPKNIQYF. The CDR3 DNA follows: TGTGCCAGCAGCTTAGACTCCCCGAAAAACATTCAGTACTTC.

Ten or more counts support this clonotype. The J gene is TRBJ2-3, the V gene TRBV4-3; D possibly corresponds to TRBD2 (6 bases). Trimming left V 1 base short and J 0 bases short, with 14 bases between. CDR3 size: 17 residues. From germline, CDR1 is LGHNA and CDR2 YSLEER. In DNA form, the CDR3 reads TGCGCCAGCAGCCAAGGAGCGGGCGTCGTTAGCACAGATACGCAGTATTTT. Its protein product is CASSQGAGVVSTDTQYF.

This clonotype was observed at least ten times. The chain has TRBV5-8 and TRBJ2-7; D uncertain. Germline V CDR1 and CDR2: SGHTS, YDEGEE. This CDR3 spans 15 amino acids. Trimming removed 4 bases at V and 5 bases at J, with 19 bases between. The CDR3 nucleotides read TGTGCCAGCAGCCCAACCCAGGTCCTTTCGGACGAGCAGTACGTC. Residues: CASSPTQVLSDEQYV.

The J gene is TRBJ1-5, the V gene TRBV19, with D hard to call. V lost 5 bases and J 1 base, leaving 6 bases between the germline ends. Per germline, CDR1 LNHDA and CDR2 SQIVND (reference sequence). The CDR3 totals 13 residues. CDR3 sequence reads: CASSSVSNQPQHF. The CDR3 DNA follows: TGTGCCAGTAGTTCAGTAAGCAATCAGCCCCAGCATTTT.

This clonotype was recorded at least ten times. This chain connects TRBV20-1 to TRBJ2-3; 8 bases align to TRBD2. In germline, CDR1 is DFQATT, CDR2 SNEGSKA (reference sequence). After removal of 3 bases from V and 6 bases from J, the junction contained 17 bases not matched to a gene. The CDR3 covers 17 residues. This chain's CDR3 is CSASPSGGITPQDTQYF. The CDR3 region has the DNA TGCAGTGCTAGCCCAAGCGGGGGTATAACCCCCCAGGATACGCAGTATTTT.

The table lists this clonotype with many counts. The rearrangement links TRBV7-2 to TRBJ2-4, with TRBD1 identical over 9 bases. CDR3 length equals 16 residues. Germline V gene data show CDR1 as SGHTA and CDR2 as FQGNSA. V lost 5 bases and J lost 1; bases outside the gene matches: 6. The CDR3 bases are TGTGCCAGCAGCCCCGGGACAGGGAGGGCCAAAAACATTCAGTACTTC. It yields the protein CASSPGTGRAKNIQYF.

This clonotype was recorded at least ten times. This chain connects TRBV12-3 or TRBV12-4 to TRBJ2-1, with D possibly being TRBD1 (6 bases). Trimming took 7 bases from V and 3 from J, leaving 16 bases between them. CDR3 size: 15 residues. CDR3 bases: TGTGCCAGCACCGACGACAGGATTGGCTACAATGAGCAGTTCTTC. Translated, it gives CASTDDRIGYNEQFF.

At least ten counts were recorded for this clonotype. The CDR3 spells CASSLSGGTYEQYF. CDR3 bases: TGTGCCAGCAGTTTGAGCGGGGGTACCTACGAGCAGTACTTC. The genes are TRBV7-2 and TRBJ2-7, with 8 bases fitting TRBD2. The CDR3 runs 14 residues. After removal of 6 bases from V and 2 bases from J, the junction contained 6 bases not matched to a gene. Germline lookup yields CDR1 SGHTA and CDR2 FQGNSA.

This clonotype has a count of ten or more. The chain uses TRBV5-1 and TRBJ2-1; 14 nucleotides match TRBD2. V lost 4 bases, J lost 6 bases, and 3 bases stayed unmatched. Germline assignment: CDR1 SGHRS and CDR2 YFSETQ. The CDR3 is 15 amino acids. The CDR3 region is CASSTTSGGANEQFF. In DNA form, the CDR3 reads TGCGCCAGCAGCACGACTAGCGGGGGGGCCAATGAGCAGTTCTTC.

The table lists this clonotype with many counts. The chain employs TRBV10-3 and TRBJ1-5, with 8 bases aligning to TRBD1. V shed 9 bases, J shed 8 bases, and the junction held 3 bases outside the gene matches. Germline loops: CDR1 ENHRY, CDR2 SYGVKD. This CDR3 has 11 amino acids. The CDR3 DNA is TGTGCCATTGGACAGGGAGAGCCCCAGCATTTT. Translation: CAIGQGEPQHF.

The sample holds many counts of this clonotype. The chain is built from TRBV29-1 and TRBJ1-2; D unclear. CDR3 length: 12 residues. V lost 6 bases, J lost 7 bases, and 15 bases lay in between. Germline V gene sequence: CDR1 SQVTM, CDR2 ANQGSEA. The CDR3 DNA follows: TGCAGCGTCCGTGGCAATTTGGGTGGCTACACCTTC. This sequence encodes CSVRGNLGGYTF.